A selection of T cell receptor beta chains follows, all from one sample in a study of blood T cell repertoires in COVID-19. The repertoire was sequenced with immunoSEQ multiplex PCR; TCRdb's copy has only in-frame clones and lacks some. This sample has roughly 280,000 clones, with around 80% found just once. Sample: peripheral blood. Receptors originate from a man aged 55 to 69 with acute or convalescent COVID-19. The CDR3 runs from the conserved cysteine through the conserved F or W. D genes are given only for firm matches. Some rows have no size entry. The others give once, few or many, or a class for an expanded clone.

D	V	J	size	DNA	CDR3
TRBD2	TRBV7-8	TRBJ2-5	-	TGTGCCAGCAGCTTAAGTGGCGGGAGGGCTTGGGAGACCCAGTACTTC	CASSLSGGRAWETQYF
TRBD2	TRBV27	TRBJ2-1	-	TGTGCCAGCAGTTTAAGGTGGGAGGGCGAGCAGTTCTTC	CASSLRWEGEQFF
TRBD1	TRBV28	TRBJ2-7	-	TGTGCCAGCAGTTTATCCGGGACAGTTTCCTACGAGCAGTACTTC	CASSLSGTVSYEQYF
TRBD1	TRBV4-2	TRBJ1-2	-	TGTGCCAGCACGCGGACAGGGGGAATTAACTATGGCTACACCTTC	CASTRTGGINYGYTF
-	TRBV29-1	TRBJ2-2	-	TGCAGCGTGGACAGAGCGAACACCGGGGAGCTGTTTTTT	CSVDRANTGELFF
-	TRBV7-9	TRBJ2-7	-	TGTGCCAGCAGCTTAGGCTCGGGGGAGCAGTACTTC	CASSLGSGEQYF
-	TRBV30	TRBJ1-6	few	TGTGCCTGGAGGGGGGGGACCGGGGCTCCCCTCCACTTT	CAWRGGTGAPLHF
TRBD1	TRBV28	TRBJ1-2	-	TGTGCCAGCAGAAACCCGGGGACAGGGGGGTCTGGCTACACCTTC	CASRNPGTGGSGYTF
-	TRBV18	TRBJ2-3	-	TGTGCCAGCTCGCTTGGTGGGAGTGGCGATACGCAGTATTTT	CASSLGGSGDTQYF
TRBD2	TRBV24-1	TRBJ2-3	-	TGTGCCACCAGTCCGGGAGGGCCCAGAGATACGCAGTATTTT	CATSPGGPRDTQYF
-	TRBV7-8	TRBJ2-1	-	TGTGCCAGCAGCTTAGCATTGACGGGTTACAATGAGCAGTTCTTC	CASSLALTGYNEQFF
TRBD2	TRBV3-1/TRBV3-2	TRBJ2-3	-	TGTGCCAGCAGCCAGGCGGGACTAATCACAGATACGCAGTATTTT	CASSQAGLITDTQYF
-	TRBV7-9	TRBJ1-5	few	TGTGCCAGCAGCTTAGGACAGGGCAATCAGCCCCAGCATTTT	CASSLGQGNQPQHF
TRBD1	TRBV5-1	TRBJ2-1	medium-sized	TGCGCCAGCAGCCTATCCGGGACAGGGGGCAATGAGCAGTTCTTC	CASSLSGTGGNEQFF
TRBD1	TRBV7-3	TRBJ2-1	-	TGTGCCAGCAGCTCCGGACAGGGGAATGAGCAGTTCTTC	CASSSGQGNEQFF
TRBD1	TRBV30	TRBJ1-1	-	TGTGCCTGGAGTGTAAACAGGGGTGCTGAAGCTTTCTTT	CAWSVNRGAEAFF
TRBD1	TRBV7-2	TRBJ1-2	once	TGTGCCAGCAGCTGGGGACAGGGGGCGGGCCTCGGAGGCTACACCTTC	CASSWGQGAGLGGYTF
-	TRBV19	TRBJ1-6	once	TGTGCCACGTCCCTTTATCGCGATAATTCACCCCTCCACTTT	CATSLYRDNSPLHF
TRBD2	TRBV6-4	TRBJ2-1	-	TGTGCCAGCAGGATGACTCCCAGCGGGAGTAATGAGCAGTTCTTC	CASRMTPSGSNEQFF
TRBD1	TRBV5-1	TRBJ2-2	-	TGCGCCAGCAGCTCATCAGGGGGAAGGGGCGGGGAGCTGTTTTTT	CASSSSGGRGGELFF
-	TRBV10-1	TRBJ1-2	once	TGCGCCAGCAGTGCTAGGGGGGGCCCAGGAATTCGGGGCTACACCTTC	CASSARGGPGIRGYTF
-	TRBV7-9	TRBJ1-6	-	TGTGCCAGCAGCTTAGGTGGGAGCGCCTCCTATAATTCACCCCTCCACTTT	CASSLGGSASYNSPLHF
-	TRBV5-1	TRBJ2-7	-	TGCGCCAGCAGCTTGTCCCTCGAGCGTTCGAGGACTAGGGGGTTTTGGGAGCAGTACTTC	CASSLSLERSRTRGFWEQYF
TRBD2	TRBV11-1	TRBJ2-3	once	TGTGCCAGCAGCCCCGACGGGGAGGGTACGCAGTATTTT	CASSPDGEGTQYF
-	TRBV9	TRBJ2-1	-	TGTGCCAGCAGCGTAGGACAGTGGGGGGATATGCAGTTCTTC	CASSVGQWGDMQFF